Following are 30 T cell receptor beta chains from one sample sequenced in a study of cytomegalovirus exposure and HLA in healthy donors. The protocol was immunoSEQ multiplex PCR, while the TCRdb copy is restricted to in-frame clones and leaves out a portion. The repertoire consists of about 72,000 clones, with 94% occurring once and the leading ten covering about 0.63%. Sequencing was done on a sample of PBMCs. The receptor set was obtained from a woman under 30 in good health and CMV-seronegative.

The gene calls are TRBV10-3 and TRBJ2-1; 8 bases fit TRBD2. V was pared by 6 bases and J by 5 bases, with 3 bases of the junction left unmatched. This CDR3 region has 13 residues. Germline V gene sequence: CDR1 ENHRY, CDR2 SYGVKD. CDR3 nucleotide sequence: TGTGCCATCAGGCGGGGGGCTGACAATGAGCAGTTCTTC. Residues: CAIRRGADNEQFF.

The chain employs TRBV9 and TRBJ2-3; 10 nucleotides align to TRBD2. V lost 4 bases, J lost 5 bases, and 10 bases stayed unmatched. CDR3 length: 16 residues. Germline loops: CDR1 SGDLS, CDR2 YYNGEE. CDR3 region: CASSFKAGGPRDTQYF. CDR3 DNA: TGTGCCAGCAGCTTCAAAGCGGGGGGGCCAAGAGATACGCAGTATTTT.

The chain employs TRBV7-9 and TRBJ2-7; a weak D match, TRBD1 (6 bases). The germline V and J ends were trimmed by 5 bases and 5 bases, with 19 bases remaining between them. Looked up from germline, CDR1 is SEHNR and CDR2 is FQNEAQ (reference sequence). This CDR3 is built from 15 residues. The CDR3 DNA sequence: TGTGCCAGCAGCCGAAGAACAGGGACCATACACGAGCAGTACTTC. Encoded protein: CASSRRTGTIHEQYF.

This chain uses TRBV28 with TRBJ2-7, with TRBD1 identical over 9 bases. V was pared by 6 bases and J by 3 bases, with 0 bases of the junction left unmatched. CDR1 is MDHEN and CDR2 is SYDVKM in the germline V gene. The CDR3 has 12 residues. The CDR3 DNA is TGTGCCAGCAGGACAGGGGGCTACGAGCAGTACTTC. Protein product: CASRTGGYEQYF.

The chain carries TRBV9 and TRBJ2-3, with 7 bases identical to TRBD2. Germline CDR1 is SGDLS and CDR2 is YYNGEE. J gave up 0 bases and V 0 bases, and 1 base lay outside the gene matches. The CDR3 length is 15 residues. The CDR3 spells CASSVASGSTDTQYF. CDR3 coding DNA: TGTGCCAGCAGCGTAGCTAGCGGAAGCACAGATACGCAGTATTTT.

The chain carries TRBV7-9 and TRBJ1-5; 9 bases match TRBD1. From germline, CDR1 is SEHNR and CDR2 FQNEAQ (reference sequence). The CDR3 length is 15 residues. Unmatched junction bases numbered 5, after V lost 5 bases and J lost 3 bases. Here the CDR3 reads CASSPDRGYNQPQHF. For the CDR3, the DNA is TGTGCCAGCAGCCCGGACAGGGGATACAATCAGCCCCAGCATTTT.

In its sample, this clone ranks as large. The chain joins TRBV19 to TRBJ1-5; 7 nucleotides agree with TRBD1. The length of the CDR3 is 15 residues. V lost 6 bases to trimming and J lost 3 bases; unmatched junction nucleotides: 8. Looked up from germline, CDR1 is LNHDA and CDR2 is SQIVND (reference sequence). The CDR3 coding sequence is TGTGCCAGTAGGTCTAGACAGGGAGACAATCAGCCCCAGCATTTT. Its translation: CASRSRQGDNQPQHF.

The chain recombines TRBV5-6 with TRBJ1-2, with TRBD1 matching 8 bases. V gave up 2 bases and J gave up 5 bases; unmatched junction bases: 11. This CDR3 is built from 16 residues. The germline V gene has CDR1 SGHDT and CDR2 YYEEEE. The DNA of the CDR3 is TGTGCCAGCAGCTTCGCCCAGGGGGCTAGACAGTATGGCTACACCTTC. Translation gives CASSFAQGARQYGYTF.

V is TRBV6-5 and J is TRBJ2-1; tentative D call: TRBD2 (6 bases). CDR3 length: 14 amino acids. The V end was cut by 6 bases, the J end by 1 base, with 10 bases between. Germline V lookup: CDR1 MNHEY, CDR2 SVGAGI. The CDR3 DNA is TGTGCCAGCAGGCCGGGAGATTCCTACAATGAGCAGTTCTTC. Its translation is CASRPGDSYNEQFF.

The V call is TRBV28, the J call TRBJ2-5; D is ambiguous. The germline CDR1 and CDR2 sequences are MDHEN and SYDVKM. V was clipped by 3 bases and J by 1 base, with 9 bases between them. This CDR3 is built from 14 residues. This CDR3 is CASSLSPSQETQYF. CDR3 sequence (DNA): TGTGCCAGCAGTTTGTCCCCGAGCCAAGAGACCCAGTACTTC.

The rearrangement links TRBV9 to TRBJ2-3; D is perhaps TRBD2 (5 bases). The germline CDR1 and CDR2 sequences are SGDLS and YYNGEE. The CDR3 covers 16 residues. V was cut by 4 bases and J by 0 bases, with 15 bases left in between. The CDR3 region is CASSPSGWQSTDTQYF. The CDR3 DNA is TGTGCCAGCAGCCCCAGCGGTTGGCAAAGCACAGATACGCAGTATTTT.

The CDR3 sequence is CASSLSTGGWSDTQYF. Here the CDR3 DNA reads TGCGCCAGCAGCTTGTCAACAGGGGGTTGGTCAGATACGCAGTATTTT. This chain connects TRBV5-1 to TRBJ2-3; 8 positions agree with TRBD1. The trim removed 1 base at V and 4 bases at J, leaving 8 bases unmatched. Germline V gene lookup returns CDR1 SGHRS and CDR2 YFSETQ. This CDR3 is built from 16 residues.

The chain couples TRBV28 to TRBJ2-1, with 9 bases matching TRBD2. Germline CDR1 reads MDHEN; CDR2 reads SYDVKM. The CDR3 has 15 residues. V gave up 4 bases and J gave up 5 bases; unmatched junction bases: 6. CDR3: CASSSEAGGHNEQFF. The CDR3 region has the DNA TGTGCCAGCAGTTCAGAAGCGGGGGGCCACAATGAGCAGTTCTTC. Full variable domain (rest looked up from reference TRBV28 and TRBJ2-1): DVKVTQSSRYLVKRTGEKVFLECVQDMDHENMFWYRQDPGLGLRLIYFSYDVKMKEKGDIPEGYSVSREKKERFSLILESASTNQTSMYLCASSSEAGGHNEQFFGPGTRLTVL.

The DNA of the CDR3 is TGCGCCAGCAGCAACTACAGGGGCACCGGGGAGCTGTTTTTT. It encodes CASSNYRGTGELFF. The chain carries TRBV4-1 and TRBJ2-2; 7 nucleotides line up with TRBD1. CDR3 length: 14 residues. Trimming removed 5 bases from V and 4 bases from J; junction bases left unmatched: 4. Germline loops: CDR1 MGHRA, CDR2 YSYEKL.

This chain connects TRBV7-9 to TRBJ2-7, with 7 bases lining up with TRBD2. CDR1 SEHNR and CDR2 FQNEAQ come from the germline V gene (reference sequence). This CDR3 has 18 residues. With V trimmed by 5 bases and J by 0 bases, 16 bases remained unmatched. Here the CDR3 reads CASSPGLGLADYSYEQYF. CDR3 sequence (DNA): TGTGCCAGCAGCCCGGGTTTAGGTCTAGCGGACTACTCCTACGAGCAGTACTTC.

The rearrangement uses TRBV9 and TRBJ2-5; TRBD2 aligns across 7 bases. Germline loops: CDR1 SGDLS, CDR2 YYNGEE. This CDR3 comprises 14 residues. The V gene end was trimmed by 0 bases and the J gene end by 4 bases; junction bases not matched to a gene: 3. This chain's CDR3 is CASSVAGGGETQYF. The CDR3 DNA is TGTGCCAGCAGCGTAGCTGGGGGGGGAGAGACCCAGTACTTC.

The rearrangement joins TRBV7-8 to TRBJ1-5; TRBD1 matches at 8 bases. Trimming at V came to 1 base and at J to 13 bases, leaving 3 bases not matched to a gene. The CDR3 extends over 12 amino acids. In germline, CDR1 is SGHVS, CDR2 FQNEAQ. The CDR3, as DNA: TGTGCCAGCAGCTTAGTGCAGGGGGCTCAGCATTTT. Its translation: CASSLVQGAQHF.

The chain carries TRBV2 and TRBJ2-7, with D unclear. The length of the CDR3 is 11 residues. Germline CDR1 is SNHLY and CDR2 is FYNNEI. V was cut by 8 bases and J by 6 bases, with 11 bases left in between. CDR3 in DNA: TGTGCCAGCCTAATGCGAGGCGAGCAGTACTTC. Its protein product is CASLMRGEQYF.

The chain recombines TRBV2 with TRBJ1-5; D may be TRBD1 (5 bases). The CDR3 consists of 14 residues. With 4 bases removed from V and 7 bases from J, the gap between germline ends came to 14 bases. The germline CDR1 and CDR2 sequences are SNHLY and FYNNEI. The DNA for the CDR3 is TGTGCCAGCAGTGTTATAGGGGAGGGGCAGCCCCAGCATTTT. Amino acids: CASSVIGEGQPQHF.

CDR3 in amino acids: CASSPERGGGKQYF. In DNA, the CDR3 is TGTGCCAGCTCACCAGAGCGGGGTGGAGGCAAGCAGTATTTT. The chain recombines TRBV18 with TRBJ2-3; 7 nucleotides match TRBD2. The germline V gene has CDR1 KGHSH and CDR2 LQKENI. CDR3 length: 14 amino acids. The junction had 10 bases not matched to a gene; V was cut back by 2 bases and J by 11 bases.

The rearrangement links TRBV28 to TRBJ2-3, with 7 bases aligning to TRBD2. The CDR3 has 18 residues. Trimming took 4 bases from V and 2 from J; bases not matched to a gene: 15. Germline lookup yields CDR1 MDHEN and CDR2 SYDVKM. The CDR3 loop reads CASSSFFGSGRNTDTQYF. The CDR3 nucleotides read TGTGCCAGCAGTTCGTTTTTTGGTAGCGGGCGAAACACAGATACGCAGTATTTT.

The V call is TRBV30, the J call TRBJ1-4; the D is unclear. Germline V gives CDR1 GTSNPN, CDR2 SVGIG (reference sequence). The CDR3 runs to 15 residues. Trimming left V 5 bases short and J 8 bases short, with 21 bases between. Here the CDR3 reads CAWGLRASRREKLFF. The CDR3 DNA reads TGTGCCTGGGGACTGCGGGCGTCCCGGAGAGAAAAACTGTTTTTT.

V gene TRBV19 combines with J gene TRBJ1-6; D is uncertain. This CDR3 is 15 amino acids long. The germline V gene encodes CDR1 LNHDA and CDR2 SQIVND (reference sequence). Trimming removed 1 base at V and 4 bases at J, with 8 bases between. CDR3 amino acids: CASSIGASYNSPLHF. CDR3 sequence (DNA): TGTGCCAGTAGTATAGGGGCATCGTATAATTCACCCCTCCACTTT.

The chain carries TRBV4-3 and TRBJ2-7; TRBD1 agrees at 10 bases. Losses at the gene ends were 2 bases for V and 3 bases for J; bases not matched to a gene: 4. CDR3 length equals 15 residues. Germline assignment: CDR1 LGHNA and CDR2 YSLEER. The CDR3 DNA reads as TGCGCCAGCAGCCAAAGTTGGACAGGGGGCTACGAGCAGTACTTC. Protein sequence: CASSQSWTGGYEQYF.

This chain links TRBV4-1 with TRBJ2-7, with D possibly being TRBD1 (6 bases). The germline V and J ends were trimmed by 1 base and 3 bases, with 13 bases remaining between them. The CDR3 has 15 residues. Germline lookup yields CDR1 MGHRA and CDR2 YSYEKL. CDR3 amino acids: CASSQAAGVYYEQYF. In DNA, the CDR3 is TGCGCCAGCAGCCAAGCGGCAGGGGTTTACTACGAGCAGTACTTC.

This chain links TRBV7-9 with TRBJ2-5; D uncertain. Deletions cut 8 bases from V and 4 bases from J, with 5 bases between. The CDR3 length is 10 residues. Germline V CDR1 and CDR2: SEHNR, FQNEAQ (reference sequence). CDR3 bases: TGTGCCAGCTCGGGAGAGACCCAGTACTTC. This encodes CASSGETQYF. The full variable domain, completed using reference TRBV7-9 and TRBJ2-5, is DTGVSQNPRHKITKRGQNVTFRCDPISEHNRLYWYRQTLGQGPEFLTYFQNEAQLEKSRLLSDRFSAERPKGSFSTLEIQRTEQGDSAMYLCASSGETQYFGPGTRLLVL.

This clone was picked up a small number of times. The rearrangement links TRBV6-1 to TRBJ2-3; 9 bases match TRBD2. Germline CDR1 MNHNS, CDR2 SASEGT. There are 18 residues in the CDR3. V lost 4 bases and J lost 0; bases outside the gene matches: 11. The CDR3 nucleotides read TGTGCCAGCAGTGCGATTAGCGGGGGCCTCCGTAGCACAGATACGCAGTATTTT. Amino acid sequence: CASSAISGGLRSTDTQYF.

The rearrangement uses TRBV27 and TRBJ1-2; D ambiguous. Trimming took off 6 bases at V and 2 bases at J, with 13 bases between the two ends. CDR3 length: 14 residues. CDR1 and CDR2 from the germline V gene are MNHEY and SMNVEV (reference sequence). CDR3 sequence (DNA): TGTGCCAGCAGGTCTGAAACGGGAAACTATGGCTACACCTTC. It translates to CASRSETGNYGYTF.

The chain has TRBV5-4 and TRBJ2-3; 11 positions match TRBD2. Per the germline V gene, CDR1 is SGHNT and CDR2 is YYREEE (reference sequence). This CDR3 has 16 amino acids. Unmatched junction bases numbered 3, after V lost 0 bases and J lost 3 bases. CDR3 nucleotides: TGTGCCAGCAGCTTGGCCTTAGCGGGGGGGACAGATACGCAGTATTTT. Protein sequence: CASSLALAGGTDTQYF.

V usage is TRBV5-1 and J usage is TRBJ2-3; 10 nucleotides match TRBD1. The CDR3 extends over 15 amino acids. CDR1 and CDR2 (germline): SGHRS, YFSETQ. After removal of 4 bases from V and 1 base from J, the junction contained 3 bases not matched to a gene. The CDR3 loop reads CASSPGQGRTDTQYF. CDR3 coding DNA: TGCGCCAGCAGCCCGGGACAGGGGCGCACAGATACGCAGTATTTT. The complete variable domain, with remaining parts taken from reference TRBV5-1 and TRBJ2-3, reads KAGVTQTPRYLIKTRGQQVTLSCSPISGHRSVSWYQQTPGQGLQFLFEYFSETQRNKGNFPGRFSGRQFSNSRSEMNVSTLELGDSALYLCASSPGQGRTDTQYFGPGTRLTVL.